This TCR beta chain was sequenced during a study of blood T cell repertoires in COVID-19. On the study more broadly: Samples taken during acute and convalescent COVID-19 were collected in the United States, Italy and Spain. The cDNA or gDNA used as material had been derived from T cells, B-cell-depleted T cells, or PBMCs.

In the authors' workflow: Cell counts per sample came from amplifying reference gene primers. Profiled with immunoSEQ multiplex PCR; TCRdb holds only in-frame clones, not every one. For V, J and clone size, that table is used; D and trimming come from the DNA. The sample has about 74,000 clones, 80% seen once. Sequenced: peripheral blood. This receptor was identified in a human donor in a cohort sampled during active COVID-19.

CDR3 region: CSVVWTRGYNEQFF. The CDR3 region has the DNA TGCAGCGTTGTCTGGACCAGGGGCTACAATGAGCAGTTCTTC. The chain couples TRBV29-1 to TRBJ2-1; D may be TRBD1 (6 bases). CDR1 is SQVTM, CDR2 ANQGSEA, per germline. Trimming left V 4 bases short and J 3 bases short, with 13 bases between. This CDR3 is 14 amino acids long.